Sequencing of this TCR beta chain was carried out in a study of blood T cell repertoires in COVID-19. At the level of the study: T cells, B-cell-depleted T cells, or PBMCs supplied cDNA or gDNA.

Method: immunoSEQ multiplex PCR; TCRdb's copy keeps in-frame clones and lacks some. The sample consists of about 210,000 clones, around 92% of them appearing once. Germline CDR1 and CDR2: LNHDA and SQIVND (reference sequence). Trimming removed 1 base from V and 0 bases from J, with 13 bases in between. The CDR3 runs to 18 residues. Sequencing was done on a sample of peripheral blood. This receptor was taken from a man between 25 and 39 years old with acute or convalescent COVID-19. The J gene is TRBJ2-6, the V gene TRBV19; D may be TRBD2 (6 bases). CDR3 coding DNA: TGTGCCAGTAGTATAGGTCCGGGAGCACCCTCTGGGGCCAACGTCCTGACTTTC. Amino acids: CASSIGPGAPSGANVLTF.